Reported below is one TCR beta chain. No antigen is known for it. Measured with immunoSEQ multiplex PCR; TCRdb has only the in-frame clones, and not every one. The sample carries approximately 150,000 clones, about 91% recorded once. These data come from a study of T cell responses to AZD1222 COVID-19 vaccine. Findings of the study overall: Within unmutated variant regions lay the reported targets of nearly half of spike-specific TCRs.

The V and J ends lost 5 bases and 7 bases, in that order; junction bases with no gene match: 7. Germline V gene lookup returns CDR1 SGHAT and CDR2 FQNNGV. The CDR3 length is 13 residues. The TCR comes from an adult in good health. The chain couples TRBV11-2 to TRBJ1-2; 7 nucleotides agree with TRBD1. The source material was peripheral blood, sampled on day 0 of MenACWY control vaccination. The CDR3 region has the DNA TGTGCCAGCAGCCTTAGGGGGCACGTTGGCTACACCTTC. Protein: CASSLRGHVGYTF.